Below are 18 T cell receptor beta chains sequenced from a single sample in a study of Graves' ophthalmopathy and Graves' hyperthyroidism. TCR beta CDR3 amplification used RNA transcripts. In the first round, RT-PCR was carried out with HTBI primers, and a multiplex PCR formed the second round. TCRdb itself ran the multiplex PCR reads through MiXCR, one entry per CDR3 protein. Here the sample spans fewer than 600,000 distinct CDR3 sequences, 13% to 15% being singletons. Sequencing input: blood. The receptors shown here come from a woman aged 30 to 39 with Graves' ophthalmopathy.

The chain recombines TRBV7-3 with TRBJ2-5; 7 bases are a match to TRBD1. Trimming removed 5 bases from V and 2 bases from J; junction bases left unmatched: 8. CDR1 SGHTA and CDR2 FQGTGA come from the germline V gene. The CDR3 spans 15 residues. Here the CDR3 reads CASSPTGVTQETQYF. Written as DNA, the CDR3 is TGTGCCAGCAGCCCTACAGGGGTCACTCAAGAGACCCAGTACTTC.

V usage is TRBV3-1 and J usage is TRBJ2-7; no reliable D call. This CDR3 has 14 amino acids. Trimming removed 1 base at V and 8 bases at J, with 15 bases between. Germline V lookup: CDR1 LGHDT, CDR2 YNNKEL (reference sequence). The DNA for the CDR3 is TGTGCCAGCAGCCAAGGCAGGACCCTTACAAAGCAGTACTTC. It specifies CASSQGRTLTKQYF.

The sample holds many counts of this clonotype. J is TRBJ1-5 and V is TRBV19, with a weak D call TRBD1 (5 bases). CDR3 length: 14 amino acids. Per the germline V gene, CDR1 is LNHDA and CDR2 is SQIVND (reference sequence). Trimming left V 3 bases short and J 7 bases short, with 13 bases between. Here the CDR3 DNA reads TGTGCCAGTAGTATCTTGGGGGGGTTCCAGCCCCAGCATTTT. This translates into CASSILGGFQPQHF.

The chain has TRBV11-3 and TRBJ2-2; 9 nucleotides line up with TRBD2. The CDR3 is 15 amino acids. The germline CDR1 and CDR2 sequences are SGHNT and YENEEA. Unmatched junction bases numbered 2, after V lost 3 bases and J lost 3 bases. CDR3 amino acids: CASSFTSGYTGELFF. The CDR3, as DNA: TGTGCCAGCAGCTTTACTAGCGGGTACACCGGGGAGCTGTTTTTT.

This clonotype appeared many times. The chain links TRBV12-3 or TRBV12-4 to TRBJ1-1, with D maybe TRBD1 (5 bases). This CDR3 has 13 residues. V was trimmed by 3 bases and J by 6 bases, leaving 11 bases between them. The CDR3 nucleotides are TGTGCCAGCAGTTTTGGGGGTATGGCTGAAGCTTTCTTT. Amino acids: CASSFGGMAEAFF.

Written as DNA, the CDR3 is TGTGCCAGCAGTGAGGAGACAGGGTTGCCCCAGCATTTT. This gives the protein CASSEETGLPQHF. The chain recombines TRBV2 with TRBJ1-5, with TRBD1 identical over 7 bases. Germline loops: CDR1 SNHLY, CDR2 FYNNEI. The CDR3 loop spans 13 amino acids. V dropped 3 bases and J dropped 9; count of bases not matched to a gene: 5.

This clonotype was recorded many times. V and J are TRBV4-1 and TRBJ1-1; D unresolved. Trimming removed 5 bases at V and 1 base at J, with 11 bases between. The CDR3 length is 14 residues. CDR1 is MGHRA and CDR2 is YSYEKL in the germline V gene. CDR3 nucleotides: TGCGCCAGCAGCACTTTGCGGCAGAACACTGAAGCTTTCTTT. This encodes CASSTLRQNTEAFF.

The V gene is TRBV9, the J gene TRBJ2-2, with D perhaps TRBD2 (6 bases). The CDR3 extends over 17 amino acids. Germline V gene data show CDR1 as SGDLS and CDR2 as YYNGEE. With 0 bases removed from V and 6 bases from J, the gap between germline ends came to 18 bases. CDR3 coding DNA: TGTGCCAGCAGCGTAGATAGCGGAGCCCAGAGGGCCGGGGAGCTGTTTTTT. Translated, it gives CASSVDSGAQRAGELFF. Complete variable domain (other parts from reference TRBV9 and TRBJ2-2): DSGVTQTPKHLITATGQRVTLRCSPRSGDLSVYWYQQSLDQGLQFLIQYYNGEERAKGNILERFSAQQFPDLHSELNLSSLELGDSALYFCASSVDSGAQRAGELFFGEGSRLTVL.

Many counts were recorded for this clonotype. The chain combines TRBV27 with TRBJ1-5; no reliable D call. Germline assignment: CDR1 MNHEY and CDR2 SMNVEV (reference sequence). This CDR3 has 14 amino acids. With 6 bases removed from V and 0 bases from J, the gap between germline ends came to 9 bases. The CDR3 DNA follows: TGTGCCAGCAGCGGAAGAAATAGCAATCAGCCCCAGCATTTT. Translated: CASSGRNSNQPQHF.

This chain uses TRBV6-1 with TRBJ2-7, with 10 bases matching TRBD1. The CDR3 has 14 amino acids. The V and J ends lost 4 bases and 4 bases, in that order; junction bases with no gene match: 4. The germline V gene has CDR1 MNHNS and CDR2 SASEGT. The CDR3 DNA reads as TGTGCCAGCAGTGGGACAGGGGGTCTTTACGAGCAGTACTTC. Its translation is CASSGTGGLYEQYF.

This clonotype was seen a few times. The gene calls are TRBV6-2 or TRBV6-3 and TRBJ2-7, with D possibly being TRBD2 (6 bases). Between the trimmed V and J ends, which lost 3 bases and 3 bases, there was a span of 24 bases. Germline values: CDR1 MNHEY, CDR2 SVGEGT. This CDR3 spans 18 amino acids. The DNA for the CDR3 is TGTGCCAGCAGTTATGAGATAGCGGATGCTCAGTGGGTCTACGAGCAGTACTTC. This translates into CASSYEIADAQWVYEQYF.

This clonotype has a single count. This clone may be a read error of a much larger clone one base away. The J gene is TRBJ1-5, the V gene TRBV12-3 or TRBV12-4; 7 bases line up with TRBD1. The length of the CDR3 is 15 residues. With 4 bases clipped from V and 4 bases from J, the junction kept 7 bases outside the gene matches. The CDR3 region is CASSSPTGRNQPQHF. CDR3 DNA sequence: TGTGCCAGCAGTTCACCGACAGGGCGAAATCAGCCCCAGCATTTT.

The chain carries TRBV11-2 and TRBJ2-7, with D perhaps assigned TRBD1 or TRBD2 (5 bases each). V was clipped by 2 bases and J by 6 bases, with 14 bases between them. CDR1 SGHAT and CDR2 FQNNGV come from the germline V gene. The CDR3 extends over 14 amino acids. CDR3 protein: CASSLTAGGGEQYF. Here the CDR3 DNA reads TGTGCCAGCAGCTTAACGGCAGGTGGGGGCGAGCAGTACTTC.

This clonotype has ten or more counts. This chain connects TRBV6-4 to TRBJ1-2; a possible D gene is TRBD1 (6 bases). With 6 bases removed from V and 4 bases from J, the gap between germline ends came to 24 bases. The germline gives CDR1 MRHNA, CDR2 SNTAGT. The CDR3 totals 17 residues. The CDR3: CASSPSRTAYSGYGYTF. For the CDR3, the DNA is TGTGCCAGCAGCCCGTCCCGGACAGCTTACTCTGGCTATGGCTACACCTTC.

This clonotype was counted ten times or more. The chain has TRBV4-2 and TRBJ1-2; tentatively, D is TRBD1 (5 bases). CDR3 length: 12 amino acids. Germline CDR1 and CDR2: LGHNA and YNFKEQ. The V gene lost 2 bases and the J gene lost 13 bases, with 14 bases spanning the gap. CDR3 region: CASSQRDGRCTF. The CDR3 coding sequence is TGTGCCAGCAGCCAACGGGACGGACGATGCACCTTC.

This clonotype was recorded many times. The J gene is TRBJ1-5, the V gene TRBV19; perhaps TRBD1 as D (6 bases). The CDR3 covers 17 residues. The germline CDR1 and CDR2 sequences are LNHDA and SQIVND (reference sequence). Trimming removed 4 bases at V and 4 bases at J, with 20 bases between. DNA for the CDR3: TGTGCCAGTAGTAAATTTATAAGGCCAGGGGCTAATCAGCCCCAGCATTTT. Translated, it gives CASSKFIRPGANQPQHF.

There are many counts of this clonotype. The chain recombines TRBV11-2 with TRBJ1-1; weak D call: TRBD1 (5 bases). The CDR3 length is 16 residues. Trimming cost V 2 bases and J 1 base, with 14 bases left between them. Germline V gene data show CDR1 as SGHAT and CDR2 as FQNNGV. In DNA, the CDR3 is TGTGCCAGCAGCTTAAACTCCGGGGGGTCGAACACTGAAGCTTTCTTT. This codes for CASSLNSGGSNTEAFF.

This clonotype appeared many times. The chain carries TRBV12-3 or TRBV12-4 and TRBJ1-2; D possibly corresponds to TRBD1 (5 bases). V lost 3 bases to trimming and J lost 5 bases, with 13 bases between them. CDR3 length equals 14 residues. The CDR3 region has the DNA TGTGCCAGCAGTTTTGAGTCGGGGGTGTATGGCTACACCTTC. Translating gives CASSFESGVYGYTF.